This T cell receptor (beta chain) was identified in a study of T cell responses to AZD1222 COVID-19 vaccine. Pooled samples include second doses given at about 4 or 12 weeks. To note about this clone: As yet, its antigen is unknown.

The method was immunoSEQ multiplex PCR; TCRdb's version includes in-frame clones alone and lacks a portion of them. The sample records 130,000 to 150,000 clones, about 91% being singletons. Overall study results and limits: Nearly half of unique spike-specific TCRs reportedly avoided B.1.351 and B.1.1.7 mutated regions. Baseline seropositivity characterized only a handful of AZD1222 recipients. Spike was spanned by vaccine-associated CD4 TCRs, which were dominant at 160-218 and 743-854.

The V end lost 4 bases, the J end lost 8 bases, and 17 bases lay between the germline ends. Germline V gene sequence: CDR1 LGHDT, CDR2 YNNKEL (reference sequence). This CDR3 region has 14 residues. The sequence derives from an adult who received the AZD1222 COVID-19 vaccine. The starting material was peripheral blood, obtained 28 days after the second AZD1222 dose. The genes are TRBV3-1 (or the pseudogene TRBV3-2) and TRBJ1-2; D is unresolved. The CDR3: CASSPLDRSGGYTF. CDR3 nucleotides: TGTGCCAGCAGCCCACTAGATCGCTCGGGCGGCTACACCTTC.